These T cell receptor beta chains were read from a single sample in a study of human T cells and chemical hapten exposure. TCRdb reprocessed the RACE reads via MiXCR and lists one record per CDR3 protein. The data show 110,000 or so distinct CDR3 sequences, with nearly 35% seen just once and around 2.8% held by the top ten. The sample here was whole blood, taken in connection with sensitization to the hapten diphenylcyclopropenone (DPC). Receptors originate from a man between 35 and 55 years old with alopecia areata. Some clones in this sample may be carry-over from other donors' samples. CDR3s include the opening cysteine and the closing phenylalanine or tryptophan. The order of the fields is J gene, V gene, CDR3 protein.

j_gene: TRBJ2-3
v_gene: TRBV20-1
CDR3aa: CSARQGAGADTQYF

j_gene: TRBJ1-3
v_gene: TRBV6-5
CDR3aa: CASRNPGQGAFGNTIYF

j_gene: TRBJ2-3
v_gene: TRBV20-1
CDR3aa: CSASLAGGTDTQYF

j_gene: TRBJ2-1
v_gene: TRBV28
CDR3aa: CASRTGTEQFF

j_gene: TRBJ2-1
v_gene: TRBV15
CDR3aa: CATSREGTGADEQFF

j_gene: TRBJ1-1
v_gene: TRBV7-9
CDR3aa: CASSLVSGTPSAGAFF

j_gene: TRBJ2-7
v_gene: TRBV2
CDR3aa: CASSRAGSGGEQYF

j_gene: TRBJ2-3
v_gene: TRBV29-1
CDR3aa: CSVGGTHTDTQYF

j_gene: TRBJ2-7
v_gene: TRBV28
CDR3aa: CASSFTGTYSYEQYF

j_gene: TRBJ2-1
v_gene: TRBV7-2
CDR3aa: CASSLIYEQFF

j_gene: TRBJ2-5
v_gene: TRBV12-3/TRBV12-4
CDR3aa: CASRPSGRRGETQYF

j_gene: TRBJ1-1
v_gene: TRBV4-3
CDR3aa: CASSQDQAGGTEAFF

j_gene: TRBJ2-1
v_gene: TRBV7-3
CDR3aa: CASSLTGLAGGPYNEQFF

j_gene: TRBJ1-5
v_gene: TRBV6-2/TRBV6-3
CDR3aa: CASSTALEPQHF

j_gene: TRBJ2-7
v_gene: TRBV10-3
CDR3aa: CAISESVRGYYEQYF

j_gene: TRBJ2-6
v_gene: TRBV5-8
CDR3aa: CASSLGFSGANVLTF

j_gene: TRBJ1-1
v_gene: TRBV4-3
CDR3aa: CASSQDKQGWRAEAFF

j_gene: TRBJ2-1
v_gene: TRBV28
CDR3aa: CASSSAHGTGGEGNSYNEQFF